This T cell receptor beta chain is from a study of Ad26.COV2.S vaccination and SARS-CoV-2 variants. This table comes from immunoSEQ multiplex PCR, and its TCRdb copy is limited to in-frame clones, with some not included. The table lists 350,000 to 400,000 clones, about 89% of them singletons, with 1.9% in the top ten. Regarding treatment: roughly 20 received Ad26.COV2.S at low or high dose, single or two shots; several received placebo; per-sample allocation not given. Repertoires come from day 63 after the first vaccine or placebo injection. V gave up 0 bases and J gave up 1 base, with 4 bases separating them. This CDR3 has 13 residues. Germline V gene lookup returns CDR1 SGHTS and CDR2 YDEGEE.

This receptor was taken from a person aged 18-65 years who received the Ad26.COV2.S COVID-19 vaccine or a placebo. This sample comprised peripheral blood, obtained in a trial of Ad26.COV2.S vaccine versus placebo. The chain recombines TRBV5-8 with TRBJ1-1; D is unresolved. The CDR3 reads CASSLAPNTEAFF. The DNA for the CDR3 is TGTGCCAGCAGCTTGGCCCCGAACACTGAAGCTTTCTTT.